This record concerns one T cell receptor beta chain sequence. This entry belongs to a study of blood T cell repertoires in COVID-19. As for the study in general: Acute-phase and convalescent COVID-19 samples originated in the United States, Italy and Spain.

Cohort 3 recovered donors had two negative PCRs, clearance, or symptom resolution. V lost 2 bases and J lost 1, with 9 bases in between. This CDR3 spans 14 amino acids. CDR1 LGHDT and CDR2 YNNKEL come from the germline V gene (reference sequence). TCRdb keeps only in-frame clones here, not all; method: immunoSEQ multiplex PCR. The sample holds roughly 220,000 clones; 88% are singletons and the top ten take more than 2.5%. The sequence came from a woman aged 25 to 39 who had recovered from COVID-19. Sequencing used PBMCs or T cells enriched from blood (not recorded which). The chain combines TRBV3-1 (or the pseudogene TRBV3-2) with TRBJ2-7; D is perhaps TRBD1 (6 bases). CDR3 residues: CASSQTQGSYEQYF. In DNA, the CDR3 is TGTGCCAGCAGCCAAACCCAGGGGTCCTACGAGCAGTACTTC.